The clone carrying this T cell receptor beta chain was seen many times. This record comes from a study of T cells in Graves' hyperthyroidism and ophthalmopathy. TCR beta CDR3 regions were amplified from RNA. The HTBI primer set drove a first-round RT-PCR of the TCR CDR3. TCRdb ran MiXCR on the multiplex PCR reads and lists one entry per CDR3 protein. Of about 540,000 distinct CDR3 sequences in the sample, more than 45% were seen once. Trimming stripped 3 bases from V and 4 bases from J, with 10 bases between. In germline, CDR1 is ENHRY, CDR2 SYGVKD. CDR3 length: 14 residues. Sequences were obtained from peripheral blood or thyroid tissue (not recorded which). This receptor was obtained from a woman between 18 and 29 years old with Graves' hyperthyroidism. This chain joins TRBV10-3 and TRBJ1-5; maybe TRBD1 (6 bases). This chain's CDR3 is CAISERQENQPQHF. The CDR3 bases are TGTGCCATCAGTGAAAGACAGGAAAATCAGCCCCAGCATTTT.